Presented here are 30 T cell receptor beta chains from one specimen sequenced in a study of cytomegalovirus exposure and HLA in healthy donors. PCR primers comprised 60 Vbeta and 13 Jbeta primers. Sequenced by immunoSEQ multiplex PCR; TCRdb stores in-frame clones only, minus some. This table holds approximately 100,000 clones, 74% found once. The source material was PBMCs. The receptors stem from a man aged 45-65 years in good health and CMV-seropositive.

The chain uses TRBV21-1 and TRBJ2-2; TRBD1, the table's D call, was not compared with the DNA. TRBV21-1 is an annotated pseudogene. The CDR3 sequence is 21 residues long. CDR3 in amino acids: CASSKARGPHKGQTNTGELFF. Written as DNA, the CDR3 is TGTGCCAGCAGCAAAGCGAGGGGGCCCCACAAAGGACAGACGAACACCGGGGAGCTGTTTTTT.

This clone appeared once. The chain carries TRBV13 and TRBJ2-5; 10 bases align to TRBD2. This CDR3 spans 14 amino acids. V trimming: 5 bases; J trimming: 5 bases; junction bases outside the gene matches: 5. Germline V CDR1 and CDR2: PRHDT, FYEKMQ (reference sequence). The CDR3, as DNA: TGTGCCAGCAGCCAAGCGGGGGGGTTCGAGACCCAGTACTTC. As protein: CASSQAGGFETQYF.

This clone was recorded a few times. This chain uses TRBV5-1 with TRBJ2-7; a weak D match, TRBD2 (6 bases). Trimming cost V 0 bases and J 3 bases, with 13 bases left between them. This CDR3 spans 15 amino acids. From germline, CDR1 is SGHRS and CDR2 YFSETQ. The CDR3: CASSLGRGRSYEQYF. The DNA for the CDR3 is TGCGCCAGCAGCTTGGGGAGGGGACGGAGCTACGAGCAGTACTTC.

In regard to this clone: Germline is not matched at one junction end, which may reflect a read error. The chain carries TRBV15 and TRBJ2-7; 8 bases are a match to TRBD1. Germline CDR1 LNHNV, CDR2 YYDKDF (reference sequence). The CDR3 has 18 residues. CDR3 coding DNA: TGTGCCGCCAGCAGAGATCCGACAACCGGGACAGGCTCCTACGAGCAGTACTTC. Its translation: CAASRDPTTGTGSYEQYF.

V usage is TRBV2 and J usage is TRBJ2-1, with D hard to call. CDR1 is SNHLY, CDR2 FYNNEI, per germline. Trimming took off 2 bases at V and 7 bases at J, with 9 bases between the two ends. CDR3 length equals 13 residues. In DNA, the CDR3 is TGTGCCAGCAGTGAATGGCTAGATAATGAGCAGTTCTTC. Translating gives CASSEWLDNEQFF.

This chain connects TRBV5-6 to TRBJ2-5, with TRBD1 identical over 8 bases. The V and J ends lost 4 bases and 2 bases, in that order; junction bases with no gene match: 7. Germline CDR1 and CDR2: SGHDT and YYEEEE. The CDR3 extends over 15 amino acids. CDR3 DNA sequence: TGTGCCAGCAGCCTCCCGGGACAGGAACAAGAGACCCAGTACTTC. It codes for CASSLPGQEQETQYF.

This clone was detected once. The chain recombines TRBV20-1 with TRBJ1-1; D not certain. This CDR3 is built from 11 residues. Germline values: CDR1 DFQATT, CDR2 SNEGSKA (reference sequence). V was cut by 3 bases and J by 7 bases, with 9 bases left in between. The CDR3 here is CSASDNGEAFF. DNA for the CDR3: TGCAGTGCTAGCGACAATGGTGAAGCTTTCTTT.

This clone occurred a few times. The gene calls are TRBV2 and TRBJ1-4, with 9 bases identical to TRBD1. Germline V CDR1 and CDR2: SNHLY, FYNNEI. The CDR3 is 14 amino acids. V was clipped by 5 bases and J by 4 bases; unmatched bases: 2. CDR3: CASSPDRGNEKLFF. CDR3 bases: TGTGCCAGCAGTCCGGACAGGGGTAATGAAAAACTGTTTTTT.

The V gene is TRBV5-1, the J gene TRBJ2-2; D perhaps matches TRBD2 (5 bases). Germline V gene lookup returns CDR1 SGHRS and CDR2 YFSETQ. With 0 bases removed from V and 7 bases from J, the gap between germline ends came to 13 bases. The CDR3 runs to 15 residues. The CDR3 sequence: CASSLGPLGGGELFF. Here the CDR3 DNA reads TGCGCCAGCAGCTTGGGGCCCCTTGGAGGCGGGGAGCTGTTTTTT.

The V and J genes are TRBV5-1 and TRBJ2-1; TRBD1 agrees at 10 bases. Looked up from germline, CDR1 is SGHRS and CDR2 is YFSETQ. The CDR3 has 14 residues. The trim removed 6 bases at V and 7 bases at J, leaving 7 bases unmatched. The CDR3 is CASTRDRGANEQFF. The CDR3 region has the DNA TGCGCCAGCACCCGGGACAGGGGTGCAAATGAGCAGTTCTTC.

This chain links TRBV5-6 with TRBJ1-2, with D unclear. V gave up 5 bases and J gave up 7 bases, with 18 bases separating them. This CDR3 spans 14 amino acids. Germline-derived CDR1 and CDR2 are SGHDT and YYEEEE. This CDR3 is CASSPKGTVGGYTF. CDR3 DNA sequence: TGTGCCAGCAGTCCTAAAGGTACAGTAGGTGGCTACACCTTC.

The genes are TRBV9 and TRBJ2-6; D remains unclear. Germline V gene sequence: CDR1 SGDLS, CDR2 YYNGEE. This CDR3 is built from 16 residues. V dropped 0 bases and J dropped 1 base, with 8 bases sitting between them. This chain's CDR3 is CASSVGSRSGANVLTF. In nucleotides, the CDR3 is TGTGCCAGCAGCGTAGGGTCCCGGTCTGGGGCCAACGTCCTGACTTTC.

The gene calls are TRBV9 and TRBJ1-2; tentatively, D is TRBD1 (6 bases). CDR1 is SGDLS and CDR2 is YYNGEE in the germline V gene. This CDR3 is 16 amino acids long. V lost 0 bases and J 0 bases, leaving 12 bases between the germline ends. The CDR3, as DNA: TGTGCCAGCAGCGTAGACAGGGATTTCGCTAACTATGGCTACACCTTC. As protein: CASSVDRDFANYGYTF.

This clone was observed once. The CDR3 region is CASSLELAGIYEQYF. The CDR3 bases are TGTGCCAGCAGCTTGGAACTAGCGGGGATTTACGAGCAGTACTTC. The J gene is TRBJ2-7, the V gene TRBV5-8, with TRBD2 identical over 10 bases. V dropped 0 bases and J dropped 4; count of bases not matched to a gene: 4. The CDR3 has 15 residues. Germline V lookup: CDR1 SGHTS, CDR2 YDEGEE.

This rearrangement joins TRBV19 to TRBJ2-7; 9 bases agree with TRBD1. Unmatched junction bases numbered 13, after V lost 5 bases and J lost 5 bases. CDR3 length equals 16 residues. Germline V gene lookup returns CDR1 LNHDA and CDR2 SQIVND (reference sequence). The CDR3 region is CASSSSPGTGNDEQYF. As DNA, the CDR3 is TGTGCCAGTAGTTCATCCCCCGGGACAGGGAACGACGAGCAGTACTTC.

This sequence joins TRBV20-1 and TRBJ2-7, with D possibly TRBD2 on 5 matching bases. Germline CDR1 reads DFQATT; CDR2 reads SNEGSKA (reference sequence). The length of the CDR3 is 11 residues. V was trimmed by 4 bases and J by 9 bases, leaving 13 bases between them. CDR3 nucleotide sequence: TGCAGTGCTAAGAGCGGTGTGAGGCAGTACTTC. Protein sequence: CSAKSGVRQYF.

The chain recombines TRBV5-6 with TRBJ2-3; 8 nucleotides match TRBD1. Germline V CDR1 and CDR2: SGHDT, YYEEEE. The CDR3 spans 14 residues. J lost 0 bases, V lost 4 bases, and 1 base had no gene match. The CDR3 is CASSPGGSTDTQYF. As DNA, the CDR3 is TGTGCCAGCAGCCCAGGGGGCAGCACAGATACGCAGTATTTT. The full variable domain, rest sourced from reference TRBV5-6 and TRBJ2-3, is DAGVTQSPTHLIKTRGQQVTLRCSPKSGHDTVSWYQQALGQGPQFIFQYYEEEERQRGNFPDRFSGHQFPNYSSELNVNALLLGDSALYLCASSPGGSTDTQYFGPGTRLTVL.

The chain's CDR3 is CASSYSRQKPNYGYTF. CDR3 DNA sequence: TGTGCCAGCAGTTACTCGCGGCAGAAACCCAACTATGGCTACACCTTC. The V call is TRBV6-5, the J call TRBJ1-2; D is unclear. Trimming removed 0 bases at V and 2 bases at J, with 13 bases between. CDR3 length equals 16 residues. Germline loops: CDR1 MNHEY, CDR2 SVGAGI.

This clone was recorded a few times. CDR3 coding DNA: TGTGCCAGCGGCGGACAGGGTGAGTTTGAAGCTTTCTTT. Its translation is CASGGQGEFEAFF. The rearrangement uses TRBV2 and TRBJ1-1; 8 bases match TRBD1. Germline V lookup: CDR1 SNHLY, CDR2 FYNNEI. The CDR3 is made up of 13 amino acids. Trimming at V came to 8 bases and at J to 7 bases, leaving 9 bases not matched to a gene.

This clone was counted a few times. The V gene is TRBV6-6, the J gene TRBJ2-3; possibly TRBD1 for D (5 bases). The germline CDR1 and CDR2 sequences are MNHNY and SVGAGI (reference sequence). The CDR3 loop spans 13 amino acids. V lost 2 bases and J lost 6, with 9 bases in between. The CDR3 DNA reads TGTGCCAGCAGTTACAGGGGTCAGGATACGCAGTATTTT. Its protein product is CASSYRGQDTQYF.

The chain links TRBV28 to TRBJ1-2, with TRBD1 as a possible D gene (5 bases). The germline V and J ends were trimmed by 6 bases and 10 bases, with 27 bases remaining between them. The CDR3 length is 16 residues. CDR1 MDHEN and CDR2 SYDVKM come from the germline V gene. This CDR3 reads CASSPRGKARRGVYTF. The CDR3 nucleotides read TGTGCCAGCAGCCCCCGGGGGAAGGCGCGGCGTGGGGTCTACACCTTC.

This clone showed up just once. As DNA, the CDR3 is TGTGCCAGCAGCTTGGCCTCGGGGGGAGAGACCCAGTACTTC. As protein: CASSLASGGETQYF. The V and J genes are TRBV5-6 and TRBJ2-5; TRBD2 matches 7 bases. The CDR3 covers 14 residues. V shed 0 bases, J shed 4 bases, and the junction held 3 bases outside the gene matches. In germline, CDR1 is SGHDT, CDR2 YYEEEE.

The CDR3 reads CATSRGALGAEAFF. The CDR3 nucleotides are TGTGCCACCAGCAGAGGGGCCCTGGGCGCTGAAGCTTTCTTT. The gene calls are TRBV15 and TRBJ1-1; D uncertain. Germline-derived CDR1 and CDR2 are LNHNV and YYDKDF (reference sequence). The CDR3 length is 14 residues. Trimming took off 1 base at V and 6 bases at J, with 12 bases between the two ends.

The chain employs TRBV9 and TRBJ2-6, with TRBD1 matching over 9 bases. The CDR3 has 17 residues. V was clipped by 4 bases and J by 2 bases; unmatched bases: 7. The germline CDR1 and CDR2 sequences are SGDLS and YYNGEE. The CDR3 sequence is CASSLGTGSPGANVLTF. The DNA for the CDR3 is TGTGCCAGCAGCCTAGGGACAGGGAGCCCTGGGGCCAACGTCCTGACTTTC.

CDR3 protein: CATRTPATGAAGELFF. The CDR3 DNA follows: TGTGCCACCCGAACCCCGGCGACAGGGGCGGCCGGGGAGCTGTTTTTT. The rearrangement uses TRBV15 and TRBJ2-2; 8 bases map to TRBD1. V lost 8 bases, J lost 6 bases, and 14 bases stayed unmatched. The length of the CDR3 is 16 residues. Germline loops: CDR1 LNHNV, CDR2 YYDKDF (reference sequence). Based on the CDR3 plus reference TRBV15 and TRBJ2-2, the full variable domain is DAMVIQNPRYQVTQFGKPVTLSCSQTLNHNVMYWYQQKSSQAPKLLFHYYDKDFNNEADTPDNFQSRRPNTSFCFLDIRSPGLGDTAMYLCATRTPATGAAGELFFGEGSRLTVL.

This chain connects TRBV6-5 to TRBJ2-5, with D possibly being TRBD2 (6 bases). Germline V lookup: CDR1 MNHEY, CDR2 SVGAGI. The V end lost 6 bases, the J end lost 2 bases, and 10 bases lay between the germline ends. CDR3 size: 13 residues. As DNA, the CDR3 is TGTGCCAGCAGGCCTCGGGGGCAAGAGACCCAGTACTTC. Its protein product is CASRPRGQETQYF.

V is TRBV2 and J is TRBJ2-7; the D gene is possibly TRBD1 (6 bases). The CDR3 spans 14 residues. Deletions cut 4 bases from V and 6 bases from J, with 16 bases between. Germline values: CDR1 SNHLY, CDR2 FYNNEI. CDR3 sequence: CASSANREYAEQYF. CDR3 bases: TGTGCCAGCAGTGCAAACAGGGAGTACGCCGAGCAGTACTTC. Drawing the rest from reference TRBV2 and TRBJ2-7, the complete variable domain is EPEVTQTPSHQVTQMGQEVILRCVPISNHLYFYWYRQILGQKVEFLVSFYNNEISEKSEIFDDQFSVERPDGSNFTLKIRSTKLEDSAMYFCASSANREYAEQYFGPGTRLTVT.

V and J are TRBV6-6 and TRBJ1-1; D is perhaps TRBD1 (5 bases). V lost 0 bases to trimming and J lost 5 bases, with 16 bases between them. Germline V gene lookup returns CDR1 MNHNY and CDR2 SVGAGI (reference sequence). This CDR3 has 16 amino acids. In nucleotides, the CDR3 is TGTGCCAGCAGTTACTCGAAATGGGGGGAGGGGACTGAAGCTTTCTTT. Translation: CASSYSKWGEGTEAFF.

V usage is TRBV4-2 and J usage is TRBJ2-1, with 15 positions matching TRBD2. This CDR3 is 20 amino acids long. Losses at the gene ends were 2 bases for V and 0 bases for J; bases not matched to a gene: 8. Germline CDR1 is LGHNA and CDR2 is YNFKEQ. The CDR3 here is CASSQSGTSGGPSSYNEQFF. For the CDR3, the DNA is TGTGCCAGCAGCCAATCTGGGACTAGCGGGGGGCCTAGCTCCTACAATGAGCAGTTCTTC.

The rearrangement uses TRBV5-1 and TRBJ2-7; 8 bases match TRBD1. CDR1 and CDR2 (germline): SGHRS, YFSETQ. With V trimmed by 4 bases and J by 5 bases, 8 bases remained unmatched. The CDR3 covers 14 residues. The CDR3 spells CASSRGQGFDEQYF. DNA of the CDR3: TGCGCCAGCAGCCGCGGACAGGGCTTCGACGAGCAGTACTTC. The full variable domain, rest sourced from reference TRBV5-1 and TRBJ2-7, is KAGVTQTPRYLIKTRGQQVTLSCSPISGHRSVSWYQQTPGQGLQFLFEYFSETQRNKGNFPGRFSGRQFSNSRSEMNVSTLELGDSALYLCASSRGQGFDEQYFGPGTRLTVT.